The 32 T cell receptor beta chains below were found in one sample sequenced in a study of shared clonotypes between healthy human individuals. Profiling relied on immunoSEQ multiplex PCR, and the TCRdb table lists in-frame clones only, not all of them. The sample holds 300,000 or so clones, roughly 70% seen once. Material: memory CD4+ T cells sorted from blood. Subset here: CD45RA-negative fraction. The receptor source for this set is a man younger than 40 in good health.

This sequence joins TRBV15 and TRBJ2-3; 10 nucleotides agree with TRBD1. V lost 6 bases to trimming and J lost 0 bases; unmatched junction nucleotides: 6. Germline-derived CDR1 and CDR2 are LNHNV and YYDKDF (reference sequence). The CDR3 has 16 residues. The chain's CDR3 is CATSLGTGVSTDTQYF. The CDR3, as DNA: TGTGCCACCAGTCTTGGGACAGGGGTTAGCACAGATACGCAGTATTTT.

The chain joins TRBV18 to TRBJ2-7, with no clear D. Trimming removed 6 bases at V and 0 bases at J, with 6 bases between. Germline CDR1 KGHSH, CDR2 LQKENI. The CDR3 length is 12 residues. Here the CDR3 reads CASSPFSYEQYF. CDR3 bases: TGTGCCAGCTCTCCTTTCTCCTACGAGCAGTACTTC.

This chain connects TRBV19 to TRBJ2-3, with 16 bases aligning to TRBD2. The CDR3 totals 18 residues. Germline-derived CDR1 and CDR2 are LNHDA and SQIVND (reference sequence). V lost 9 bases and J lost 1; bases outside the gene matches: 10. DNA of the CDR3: TGTGCCAGGAGGAAAGGGACTAGCGGGAGGGCGGGCACAGATACGCAGTATTTT. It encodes CARRKGTSGRAGTDTQYF.

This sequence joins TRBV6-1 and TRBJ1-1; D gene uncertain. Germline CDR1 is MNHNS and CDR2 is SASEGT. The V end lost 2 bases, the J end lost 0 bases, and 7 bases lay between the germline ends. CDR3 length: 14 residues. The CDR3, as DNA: TGTGCCAGCAGTGAACAGCCGATGAACACTGAAGCTTTCTTT. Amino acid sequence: CASSEQPMNTEAFF.

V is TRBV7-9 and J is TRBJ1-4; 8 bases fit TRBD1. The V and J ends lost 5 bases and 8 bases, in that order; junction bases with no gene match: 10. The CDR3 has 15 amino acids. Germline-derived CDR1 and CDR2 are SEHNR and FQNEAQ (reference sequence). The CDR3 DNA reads TGTGCCAGCAGCCCCGGGACAGGCACGGTGGAAAAACTGTTTTTT. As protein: CASSPGTGTVEKLFF.

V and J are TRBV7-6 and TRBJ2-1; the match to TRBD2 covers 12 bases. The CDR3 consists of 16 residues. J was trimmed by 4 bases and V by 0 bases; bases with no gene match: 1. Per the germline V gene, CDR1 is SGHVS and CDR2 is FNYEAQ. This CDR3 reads CASSLATSGGYNEQFF. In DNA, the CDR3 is TGTGCCAGCAGCTTAGCAACTAGCGGGGGGTACAATGAGCAGTTCTTC. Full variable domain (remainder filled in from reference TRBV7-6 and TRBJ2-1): GAGVSQSPRYKVTKRGQDVALRCDPISGHVSLYWYRQALGQGPEFLTYFNYEAQQDKSGLPNDRFSAERPEGSISTLTIQRTEQRDSAMYRCASSLATSGGYNEQFFGPGTRLTVL.

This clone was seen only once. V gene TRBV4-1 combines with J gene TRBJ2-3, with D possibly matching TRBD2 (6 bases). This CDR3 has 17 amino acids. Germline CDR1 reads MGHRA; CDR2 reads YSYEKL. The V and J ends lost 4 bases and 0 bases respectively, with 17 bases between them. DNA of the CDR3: TGCGCCAGCAGCCTCGGGGTCGGGGGAACTAGCACAGATACGCAGTATTTT. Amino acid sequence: CASSLGVGGTSTDTQYF.

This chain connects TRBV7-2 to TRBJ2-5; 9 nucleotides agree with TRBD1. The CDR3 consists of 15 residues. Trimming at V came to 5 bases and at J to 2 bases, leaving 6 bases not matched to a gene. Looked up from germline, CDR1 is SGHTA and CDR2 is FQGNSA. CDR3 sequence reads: CASSLGQGRQETQYF. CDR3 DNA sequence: TGTGCCAGCAGCCTGGGACAGGGCAGGCAAGAGACCCAGTACTTC.

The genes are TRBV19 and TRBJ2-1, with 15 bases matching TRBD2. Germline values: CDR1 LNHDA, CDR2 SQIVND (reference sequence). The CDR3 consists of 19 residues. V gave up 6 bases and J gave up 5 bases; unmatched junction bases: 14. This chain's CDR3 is CASSKSGTSGRIIHNEQFF. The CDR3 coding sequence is TGTGCCAGTAGCAAATCCGGGACTAGCGGGAGGATAATCCACAATGAGCAGTTCTTC.

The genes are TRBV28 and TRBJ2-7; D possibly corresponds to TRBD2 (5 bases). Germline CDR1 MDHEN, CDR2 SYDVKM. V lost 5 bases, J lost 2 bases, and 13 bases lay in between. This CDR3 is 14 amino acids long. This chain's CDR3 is CASSPFRGAYEQYF. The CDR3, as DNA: TGTGCCAGCAGTCCCTTCCGGGGAGCCTACGAGCAGTACTTC.

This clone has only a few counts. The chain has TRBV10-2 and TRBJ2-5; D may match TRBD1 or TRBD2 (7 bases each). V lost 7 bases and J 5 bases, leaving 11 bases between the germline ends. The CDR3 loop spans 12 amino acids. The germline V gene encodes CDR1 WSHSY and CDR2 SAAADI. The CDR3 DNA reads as TGCGCCAGCAACCAGGGGGGGGAGACCCAGTACTTC. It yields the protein CASNQGGETQYF.

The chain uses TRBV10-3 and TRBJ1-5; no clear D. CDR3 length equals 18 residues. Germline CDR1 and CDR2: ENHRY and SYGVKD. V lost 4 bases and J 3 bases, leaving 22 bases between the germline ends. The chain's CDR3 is CAISVGVVGQRNNQPQHF. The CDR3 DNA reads TGTGCCATCAGTGTTGGGGTCGTCGGCCAGCGAAACAATCAGCCCCAGCATTTT.

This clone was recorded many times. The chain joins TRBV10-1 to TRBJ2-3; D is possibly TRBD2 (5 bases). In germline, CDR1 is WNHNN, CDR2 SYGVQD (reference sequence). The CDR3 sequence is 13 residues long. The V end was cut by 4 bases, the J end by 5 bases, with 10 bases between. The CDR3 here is CASSGLGRDTQYF. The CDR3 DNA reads TGCGCCAGCAGTGGATTGGGGAGAGATACGCAGTATTTT.

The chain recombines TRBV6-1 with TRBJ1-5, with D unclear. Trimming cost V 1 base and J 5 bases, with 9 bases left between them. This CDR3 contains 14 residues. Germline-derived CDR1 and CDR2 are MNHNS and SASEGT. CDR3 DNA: TGTGCCAGCAGTGAAGGGGGTAACGATCAGCCCCAGCATTTT. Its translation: CASSEGGNDQPQHF.

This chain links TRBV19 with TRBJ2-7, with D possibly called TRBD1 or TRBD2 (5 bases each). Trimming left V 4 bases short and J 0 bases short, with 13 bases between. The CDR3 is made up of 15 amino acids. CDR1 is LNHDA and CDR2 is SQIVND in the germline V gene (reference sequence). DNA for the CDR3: TGTGCCAGTAGTAGATCGTGGGGGTACTCCTACGAGCAGTACTTC. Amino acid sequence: CASSRSWGYSYEQYF.

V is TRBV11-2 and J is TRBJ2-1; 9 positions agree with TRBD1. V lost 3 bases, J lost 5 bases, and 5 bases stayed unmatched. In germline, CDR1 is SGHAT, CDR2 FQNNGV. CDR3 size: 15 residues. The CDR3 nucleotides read TGTGCCAGCAGCTTCCGGGACAGGGAAAACAATGAGCAGTTCTTC. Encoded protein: CASSFRDRENNEQFF.

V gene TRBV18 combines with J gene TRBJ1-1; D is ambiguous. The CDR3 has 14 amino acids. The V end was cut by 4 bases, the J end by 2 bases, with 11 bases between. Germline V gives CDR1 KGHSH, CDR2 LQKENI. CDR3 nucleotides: TGTGCCAGCTCACTATTAGAAATAAACACTGAAGCTTTCTTT. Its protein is CASSLLEINTEAFF. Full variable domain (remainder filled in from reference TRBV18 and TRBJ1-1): NAGVMQNPRHLVRRRGQEARLRCSPMKGHSHVYWYRQLPEEGLKFMVYLQKENIIDESGMPKERFSAEFPKEGPSILRIQQVVRGDSAAYFCASSLLEINTEAFFGQGTRLTVV.

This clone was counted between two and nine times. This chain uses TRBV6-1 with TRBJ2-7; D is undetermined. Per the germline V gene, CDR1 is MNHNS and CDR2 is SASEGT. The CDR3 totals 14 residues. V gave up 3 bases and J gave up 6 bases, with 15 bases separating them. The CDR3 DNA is TGTGCCAGCAGTGAGGAAGGGTTCCTGGGCGAGCAGTACTTC. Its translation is CASSEEGFLGEQYF.

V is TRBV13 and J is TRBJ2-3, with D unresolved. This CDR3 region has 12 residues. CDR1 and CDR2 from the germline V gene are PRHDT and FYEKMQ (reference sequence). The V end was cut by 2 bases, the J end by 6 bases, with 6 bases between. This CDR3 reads CASSLLGDTQYF. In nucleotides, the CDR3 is TGTGCCAGCAGCTTATTGGGGGATACGCAGTATTTT.

The CDR3 coding sequence is TGCGCCAGCAGTGAGCTCCTAGCGGGAGTAGGCTCCTACAATGAGCAGTTCTTC. Amino acids: CASSELLAGVGSYNEQFF. The V gene is TRBV10-2, the J gene TRBJ2-1; 10 bases line up with TRBD2. V trimming: 2 bases; J trimming: 0 bases; junction bases outside the gene matches: 7. Germline V gives CDR1 WSHSY, CDR2 SAAADI. The length of the CDR3 is 18 residues.

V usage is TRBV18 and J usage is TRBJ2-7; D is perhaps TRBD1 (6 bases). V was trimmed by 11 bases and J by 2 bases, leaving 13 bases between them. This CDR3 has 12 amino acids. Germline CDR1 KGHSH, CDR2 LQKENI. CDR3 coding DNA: TGTGCCTCAGGTGGGGGCCCCTACGAGCAGTACTTC. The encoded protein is CASGGGPYEQYF.

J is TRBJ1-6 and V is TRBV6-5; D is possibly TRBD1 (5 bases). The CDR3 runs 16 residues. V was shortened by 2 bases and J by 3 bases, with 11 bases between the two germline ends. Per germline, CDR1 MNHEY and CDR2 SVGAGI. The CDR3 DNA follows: TGTGCCAGCAGTTACGACGACAGCCTCTATAATTCACCCCTCCACTTT. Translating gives CASSYDDSLYNSPLHF.

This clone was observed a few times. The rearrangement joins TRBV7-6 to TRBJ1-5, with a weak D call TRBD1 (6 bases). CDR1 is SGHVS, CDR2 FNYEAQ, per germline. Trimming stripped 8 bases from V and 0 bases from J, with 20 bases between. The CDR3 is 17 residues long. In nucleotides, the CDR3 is TGTGCCAGCCGAAGTCCAGGGAGGGGGTATAGCAATCAGCCCCAGCATTTT. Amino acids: CASRSPGRGYSNQPQHF.

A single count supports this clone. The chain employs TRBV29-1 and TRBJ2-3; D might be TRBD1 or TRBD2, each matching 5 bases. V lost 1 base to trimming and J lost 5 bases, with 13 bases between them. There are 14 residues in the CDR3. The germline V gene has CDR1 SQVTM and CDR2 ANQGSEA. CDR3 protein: CSVEVRQGEDTQYF. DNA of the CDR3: TGCAGCGTTGAAGTGCGCCAGGGAGAAGATACGCAGTATTTT.

The CDR3 DNA is TGCGCCAGCAGGGATCTAGCGGGAGGCACCGGGGAGCTGTTTTTT. It translates to CASRDLAGGTGELFF. The rearrangement links TRBV5-1 to TRBJ2-2; 11 bases agree with TRBD2. The CDR3 is 15 amino acids. V dropped 5 bases and J dropped 4; count of bases not matched to a gene: 4. Germline V gene data show CDR1 as SGHRS and CDR2 as YFSETQ.

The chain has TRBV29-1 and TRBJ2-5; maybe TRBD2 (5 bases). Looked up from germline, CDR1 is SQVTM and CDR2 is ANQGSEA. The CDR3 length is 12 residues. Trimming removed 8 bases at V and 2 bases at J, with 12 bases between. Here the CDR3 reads CSSRSGQETQYF. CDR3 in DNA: TGCAGCAGCCGAAGCGGTCAAGAGACCCAGTACTTC.

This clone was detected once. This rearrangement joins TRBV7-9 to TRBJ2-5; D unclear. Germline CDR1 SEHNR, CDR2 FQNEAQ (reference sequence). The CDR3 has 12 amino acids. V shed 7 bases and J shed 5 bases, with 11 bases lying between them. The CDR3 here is CASTQVGETQYF. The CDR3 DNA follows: TGTGCCAGCACCCAGGTGGGGGAGACCCAGTACTTC.

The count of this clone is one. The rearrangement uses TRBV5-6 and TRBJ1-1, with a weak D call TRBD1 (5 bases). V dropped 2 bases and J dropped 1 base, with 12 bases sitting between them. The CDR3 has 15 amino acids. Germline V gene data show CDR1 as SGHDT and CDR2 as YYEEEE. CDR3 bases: TGTGCCAGCAGCTTACCAGGGATAGGGAACACTGAAGCTTTCTTT. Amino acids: CASSLPGIGNTEAFF.

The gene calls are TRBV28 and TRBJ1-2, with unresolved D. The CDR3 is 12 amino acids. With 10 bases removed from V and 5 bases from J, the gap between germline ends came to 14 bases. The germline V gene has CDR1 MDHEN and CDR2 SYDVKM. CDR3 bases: TGTGCCACCGCGGACTCCTCGTATGGCTACACCTTC. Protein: CATADSSYGYTF.

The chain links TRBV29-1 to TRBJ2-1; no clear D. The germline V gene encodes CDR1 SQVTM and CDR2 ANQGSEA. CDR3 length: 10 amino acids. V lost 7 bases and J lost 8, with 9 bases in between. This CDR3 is CSAWVDEQFF. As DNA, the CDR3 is TGCAGCGCGTGGGTGGATGAGCAGTTCTTC.

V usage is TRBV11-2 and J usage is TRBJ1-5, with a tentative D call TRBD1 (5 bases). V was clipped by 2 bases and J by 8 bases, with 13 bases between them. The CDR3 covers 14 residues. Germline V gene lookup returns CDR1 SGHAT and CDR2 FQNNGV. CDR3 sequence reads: CASSLWGGPEPQHF. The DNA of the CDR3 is TGTGCCAGCAGCTTATGGGGGGGACCGGAGCCCCAGCATTTT.

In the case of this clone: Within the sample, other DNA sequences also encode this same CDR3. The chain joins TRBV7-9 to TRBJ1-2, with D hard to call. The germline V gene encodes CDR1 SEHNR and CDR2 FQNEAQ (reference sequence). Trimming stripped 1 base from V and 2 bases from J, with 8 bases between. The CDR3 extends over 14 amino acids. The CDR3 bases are TGTGCCAGCAGCTTAGGGGCGGGAAACTATGGCTACACCTTC. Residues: CASSLGAGNYGYTF.